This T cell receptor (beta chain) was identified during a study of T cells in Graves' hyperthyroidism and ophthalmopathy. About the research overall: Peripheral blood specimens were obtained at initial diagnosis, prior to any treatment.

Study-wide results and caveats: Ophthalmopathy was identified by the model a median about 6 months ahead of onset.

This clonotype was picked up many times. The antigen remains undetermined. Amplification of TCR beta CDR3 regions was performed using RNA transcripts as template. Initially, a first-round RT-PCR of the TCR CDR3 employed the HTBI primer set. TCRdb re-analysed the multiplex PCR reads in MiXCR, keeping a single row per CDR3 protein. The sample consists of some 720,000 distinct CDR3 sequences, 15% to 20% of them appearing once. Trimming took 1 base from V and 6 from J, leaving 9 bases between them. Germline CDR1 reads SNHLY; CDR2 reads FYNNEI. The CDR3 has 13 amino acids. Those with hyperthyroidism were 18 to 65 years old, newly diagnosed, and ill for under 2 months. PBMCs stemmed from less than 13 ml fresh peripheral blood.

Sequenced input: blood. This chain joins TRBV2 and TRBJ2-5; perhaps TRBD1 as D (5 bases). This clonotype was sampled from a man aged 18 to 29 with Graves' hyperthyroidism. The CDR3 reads CASSEEGRQTQYF. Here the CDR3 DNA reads TGTGCCAGCAGTGAAGAGGGGCGGCAGACCCAGTACTTC. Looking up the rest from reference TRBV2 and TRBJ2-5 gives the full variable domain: EPEVTQTPSHQVTQMGQEVILRCVPISNHLYFYWYRQILGQKVEFLVSFYNNEISEKSEIFDDQFSVERPDGSNFTLKIRSTKLEDSAMYFCASSEEGRQTQYFGPGTRLLVL.